This T cell receptor beta chain was obtained from a study of response to subunit inactivated influenza vaccine. TCRdb called the RT-PCR reads again in MiXCR, with one record for every CDR3 protein. The sample lists about 570,000 distinct CDR3 sequences; roughly 10% were seen once. Between the trimmed V and J ends, which lost 6 bases and 4 bases, there was a span of 7 bases. CDR3 length equals 11 residues. Germline CDR1 MDHEN, CDR2 SYDVKM. These sequences were also reported in another study, on T cells expressing NK-cell markers. That study reports: Synthesis of TCR beta cDNA relied on 5'RACE template switching carrying UMIs. Among the experiments, several used an anti-gamma-delta TCR antibody to restrict sorting to alpha-beta TCR T cells.

The receptor comes from a man aged 50 to 59 who received an inactivated influenza vaccine. Source: PBMCs from blood, taken on the day of vaccination. This rearrangement joins TRBV28 to TRBJ2-7; D ambiguous. Written as DNA, the CDR3 is TGTGCCAGCAGAAAAGAATACGAGCAGTACTTC. Protein sequence: CASRKEYEQYF.